These 14 T cell receptor beta chains came from one sample sequenced in a study of OX40 agonist ivuxolimab in advanced cancers. Generated by immunoSEQ multiplex PCR, the TCRdb table keeps only in-frame clones and is missing some. Altogether 60,000 to 75,000 clones are present, 84% being singletons, with the ten largest covering around 26%. Sequenced here: CD4+ or CD8+ T cells sorted from blood, sampled in a trial of the OX40 agonist ivuxolimab. These receptors all stem from an adult with an advanced solid tumor such as melanoma, head and neck, liver or kidney cancer.

The chain recombines TRBV10-1 with TRBJ2-2, with D unresolved. Trimming took 1 base from V and 12 from J, leaving 9 bases between them. The germline V gene has CDR1 WNHNN and CDR2 SYGVQD (reference sequence). CDR3 length equals 12 residues. The CDR3 region has the DNA TGCGCCAGCAGTGAGTTTTCTAGAAAGCTGTTTTTT. Amino acid sequence: CASSEFSRKLFF.

The chain is built from TRBV30 and TRBJ1-3, with D hard to call. Germline CDR1 and CDR2: GTSNPN and SVGIG (reference sequence). V gave up 0 bases and J gave up 4 bases, with 10 bases separating them. The CDR3 consists of 14 residues. The CDR3 DNA follows: TGTGCCTGGAGTGTACGGGTCAGAGGAAACACCATATATTTT. Its protein product is CAWSVRVRGNTIYF. The entire variable domain, with the rest obtained from reference TRBV30 and TRBJ1-3, is as follows: SQTIHQWPATLVQPVGSPLSLECTVEGTSNPNLYWYRQAAGRGLQLLFYSVGIGQISSEVPQNLSASRPQDRQFILSSKKLLLSDSGFYLCAWSVRVRGNTIYFGEGSWLTVV.

The chain carries TRBV6-5 and TRBJ1-4, with 9 bases aligning to TRBD1. CDR1 and CDR2 from the germline V gene are MNHEY and SVGAGI. V shed 2 bases, J shed 7 bases, and the junction held 5 bases outside the gene matches. The CDR3 totals 15 residues. The chain's CDR3 is CASSYVDRGGEKLFF. The CDR3 coding sequence is TGTGCCAGCAGTTACGTGGACAGGGGTGGTGAAAAACTGTTTTTT.

The rearrangement joins TRBV2 to TRBJ1-5; 9 bases agree with TRBD1. CDR3 size: 16 residues. Germline values: CDR1 SNHLY, CDR2 FYNNEI. J lost 1 base, V lost 6 bases, and 7 bases had no gene match. The CDR3 sequence is CASRLTGGLSNQPQHF. The DNA for the CDR3 is TGTGCCAGCAGGCTCACAGGGGGCCTGAGCAATCAGCCCCAGCATTTT. Combining the CDR3 with reference TRBV2 and TRBJ1-5 gives the whole variable domain EPEVTQTPSHQVTQMGQEVILRCVPISNHLYFYWYRQILGQKVEFLVSFYNNEISEKSEIFDDQFSVERPDGSNFTLKIRSTKLEDSAMYFCASRLTGGLSNQPQHFGDGTRLSIL.

The chain has TRBV7-9 and TRBJ2-2; D gene ambiguous. Germline V lookup: CDR1 SEHNR, CDR2 FQNEAQ (reference sequence). The CDR3 covers 14 residues. V was shortened by 4 bases and J by 3 bases, with 9 bases between the two germline ends. The CDR3 protein is CASSWYIDTGELFF. In DNA, the CDR3 is TGTGCCAGCAGCTGGTACATCGACACCGGGGAGCTGTTTTTT.

The chain employs TRBV7-9 and TRBJ2-1; D is unresolved. V lost 4 bases, J lost 8 bases, and 12 bases lay in between. Germline CDR1 and CDR2: SEHNR and FQNEAQ (reference sequence). The CDR3 runs 13 residues. CDR3 nucleotide sequence: TGTGCCAGCAGCTACCTCGGGTGGGATGAGCAGTTCTTC. Its translation: CASSYLGWDEQFF.

The chain uses TRBV5-6 and TRBJ1-2; D remains unclear. The V gene lost 0 bases and the J gene lost 5 bases, with 5 bases spanning the gap. The germline gives CDR1 SGHDT, CDR2 YYEEEE. The CDR3 spans 12 residues. CDR3 DNA sequence: TGTGCCAGCAGCTTGGCCGGTTATGGCTACACCTTC. It specifies CASSLAGYGYTF.

This chain links TRBV6-1 with TRBJ2-3; 8 nucleotides agree with TRBD1. Unmatched junction bases numbered 7, after V lost 3 bases and J lost 2 bases. Germline V CDR1 and CDR2: MNHNS, SASEGT. The CDR3 is 16 residues long. CDR3 bases: TGTGCCAGCAGTGAGACAGGGGCCCTACTCACAGATACGCAGTATTTT. This gives the protein CASSETGALLTDTQYF.

As to this clone: This probably arose from a read error, given a far larger clone one base away. This sample also contains other DNA sequences that code for the same CDR3. The chain carries TRBV4-3 and TRBJ1-2; 9 nucleotides line up with TRBD1. The CDR3 is 14 residues long. V dropped 4 bases and J dropped 0; count of bases not matched to a gene: 0. Germline-derived CDR1 and CDR2 are LGHNA and YSLEER. CDR3: CASSRDRANYGYTF. For the CDR3, the DNA is TGCGCCAGCAGCCGGGACAGGGCTAACTATGGCTACACCTTC.

In its sample, this clone was seen a few times. This chain links TRBV11-2 with TRBJ1-4; 9 bases are a match to TRBD1. This CDR3 spans 15 amino acids. CDR1 and CDR2 from the germline V gene are SGHAT and FQNNGV. J was trimmed by 8 bases and V by 3 bases; bases with no gene match: 7. CDR3 in amino acids: CASSFGTGIKEKLFF. The CDR3 DNA is TGTGCCAGCAGCTTCGGGACAGGGATAAAGGAAAAACTGTTTTTT.

This clone appeared a single time. The V call is TRBV6-5, the J call TRBJ1-4; the match to TRBD1 covers 7 bases. The CDR3 is 14 amino acids. Trimming at V came to 6 bases and at J to 7 bases, leaving 8 bases not matched to a gene. Germline values: CDR1 MNHEY, CDR2 SVGAGI. The DNA for the CDR3 is TGTGCCAGCAGCATTGACAGGGAGGGTGAAAAACTGTTTTTT. This encodes CASSIDREGEKLFF.

The chain recombines TRBV2 with TRBJ2-7, with 14 bases identical to TRBD2. Germline-derived CDR1 and CDR2 are SNHLY and FYNNEI. The V and J ends lost 5 bases and 0 bases, in that order; junction bases with no gene match: 6. This CDR3 contains 17 residues. The chain's CDR3 is CASSPGLAGDRSYEQYF. For the CDR3, the DNA is TGTGCCAGCAGTCCGGGACTAGCGGGGGACCGCTCCTACGAGCAGTACTTC. The full variable domain, rest sourced from reference TRBV2 and TRBJ2-7, is EPEVTQTPSHQVTQMGQEVILRCVPISNHLYFYWYRQILGQKVEFLVSFYNNEISEKSEIFDDQFSVERPDGSNFTLKIRSTKLEDSAMYFCASSPGLAGDRSYEQYFGPGTRLTVT.

The rearrangement joins TRBV30 to TRBJ1-2, with TRBD1 as a possible D gene (5 bases). CDR1 is GTSNPN and CDR2 is SVGIG in the germline V gene (reference sequence). The CDR3 totals 14 residues. V lost 2 bases, J lost 3 bases, and 13 bases lay in between. CDR3 nucleotide sequence: TGTGCCTGGAGTCACGGGGGAGGAGACTATGGCTACACCTTC. As protein: CAWSHGGGDYGYTF. Full variable domain (rest looked up from reference TRBV30 and TRBJ1-2): SQTIHQWPATLVQPVGSPLSLECTVEGTSNPNLYWYRQAAGRGLQLLFYSVGIGQISSEVPQNLSASRPQDRQFILSSKKLLLSDSGFYLCAWSHGGGDYGYTFGSGTRLTVV.

The chain employs TRBV19 and TRBJ2-2, with D perhaps TRBD1 or TRBD2 (5 bases each). Germline V CDR1 and CDR2: LNHDA, SQIVND (reference sequence). Deletions cut 5 bases from V and 1 base from J, with 11 bases between. This CDR3 is built from 15 residues. The CDR3 region is CASSPRGRNTGELFF. The DNA of the CDR3 is TGTGCCAGTAGTCCACGGGGACGGAACACCGGGGAGCTGTTTTTT.